A selection of T cell receptor beta chains follows, all from one sample in a study of T cells in Graves' hyperthyroidism and ophthalmopathy. TCRdb recomputed calls from the multiplex PCR reads with MiXCR, one row per CDR3 protein. The table includes approximately 600,000 distinct CDR3 sequences, 14% to 15% detected once. The sequencing sample was made of blood. These receptors all stem from a woman aged 40 to 50 with Graves' ophthalmopathy. Each CDR3 is given with its conserved first and last residue. D genes are given only for firm matches. Only part of the rows carry a size: once, few, many, or a class if the clone is expanded.

D gene	V gene	J gene	clone size	CDR3 DNA	CDR3 protein
-	TRBV30	TRBJ2-6	-	TGTGCCTGGAGTAACCGCCTCTCTGGGGCCAACGTCCTGACTTTC	CAWSNRLSGANVLTF
-	TRBV20-1	TRBJ1-1	many	TGCAGTGCTAACGAACCAAAAGGTTGGGGGCTAAACACTGAAGCTTTCTTT	CSANEPKGWGLNTEAFF
-	TRBV7-2	TRBJ2-5	many	TGTGCCAGCAGCCGGTTGGGCGGGACGTACCAAGAGACCCAGTACTTC	CASSRLGGTYQETQYF
-	TRBV11-3	TRBJ2-7	-	TGTGCCGAGGGCTCAAGTCCCTTCTCCTACGAGCAGTACTTC	CAEGSSPFSYEQYF
-	TRBV29-1	TRBJ2-5	many	TGCAGCGTCGCTAGGGACCAAATAGCGGAGACCCAGTACTTC	CSVARDQIAETQYF
-	TRBV28	TRBJ1-5	many	TGTGCCAGCAGTTTATTGGGGCGTGATCAGCCCCAGCATTTT	CASSLLGRDQPQHF
TRBD1	TRBV12-3/TRBV12-4	TRBJ1-2	many	TGTGCCAGCAGTTTTTCGGGACAGGATTATAGCTACACCTTC	CASSFSGQDYSYTF
-	TRBV6-1	TRBJ2-3	many	TGTGCCAGCAGTGAAGCCCCGGGCGCAGATACGCAGTATTTT	CASSEAPGADTQYF
-	TRBV7-9	TRBJ1-2	-	TGTGCCAGCAGCCCCGCGATACACAACTATGGCTACACCTTC	CASSPAIHNYGYTF
-	TRBV30	TRBJ1-2	many	TGTGCCTGGAGTACCCCGTTGCCCCAGGGGACGGAGGGCTACACCTTC	CAWSTPLPQGTEGYTF
-	TRBV25-1	TRBJ2-7	many	TGTGCCAGCAGTGAAACATTTGCGGGACTTAACGAGCAGTACTTC	CASSETFAGLNEQYF
-	TRBV20-1	TRBJ1-1	-	TGCAGTGCTAGAATCCCTGAAGCTTTCTTT	CSARIPEAFF
-	TRBV29-1	TRBJ2-4	few	TGCAGCCCCAGGGGAGATCGAGCCAAAAACATTCAGTACTTC	CSPRGDRAKNIQYF
TRBD2	TRBV5-1	TRBJ2-5	many	TGCGCCAGCAGCTTAAGCGGGAGGGACGAAGAGACCCAGTACTTC	CASSLSGRDEETQYF
-	TRBV6-2/TRBV6-3	TRBJ2-7	many	TGTGCCAGCAGACTTTCCCCCGACCACGAGCAGTACTTC	CASRLSPDHEQYF
-	TRBV5-1	TRBJ2-2	many	TGCGCCAGCAGCCCAATGGGAGTTAGGACCGGGGAGCTGTTTTTT	CASSPMGVRTGELFF
-	TRBV27	TRBJ1-1	many	TGTGCCAGCAGTCCTGAGGCGAGCACAATGAACACTGAAGCTTTCTTT	CASSPEASTMNTEAFF
TRBD1	TRBV27	TRBJ2-7	many	TGTGCCAGCCGGAAGGGACAGGGGGGCCACGAGCAGTACTTC	CASRKGQGGHEQYF
-	TRBV20-1	TRBJ2-7	many	TGCAGTGCTCAGCGGGCCTACGAGCAGTACTTC	CSAQRAYEQYF
TRBD2	TRBV20-1	TRBJ2-5	many	TGCAGTGCTCCACCCCTAAGGGCTAGCGGAGGGGAAGAGACCCAGTACTTC	CSAPPLRASGGEETQYF
-	TRBV27	TRBJ2-7	few	TGTGCCAGCAGTTTCAAGGGGGTGCACTACGAGCAGTACTTC	CASSFKGVHYEQYF
-	TRBV6-5	TRBJ1-2	many	TGTGCCAGCAGTTTGAGGCAGCTTAACTATGGCTACACCTTC	CASSLRQLNYGYTF
TRBD2	TRBV18	TRBJ2-2	-	TGTGCCAGCTCACCACCTAGCGGGAGAGCCGGGGAGCTGTTTTTT	CASSPPSGRAGELFF
TRBD1	TRBV27	TRBJ1-1	few	TGTGCCAGCAGGACAGGGACGGGGATCATGAACACTGAAGCTTTCTTT	CASRTGTGIMNTEAFF
TRBD1	TRBV12-5	TRBJ1-1	few	TGTGCTAGTGGTTGGGCCCGGACAGGGGGCACTGAAGCTTTCTTT	CASGWARTGGTEAFF
-	TRBV7-9	TRBJ1-5	many	TGTGCCAGCAGCTTAGGGCAGCCCAATCAGCCCCAGCATTTT	CASSLGQPNQPQHF
-	TRBV24-1	TRBJ1-2	many	TGTGCCACCAGTGATTTCGGAACGGAAGGCTACACCTTC	CATSDFGTEGYTF
-	TRBV5-1	TRBJ2-7	many	TGCGCCAGCAGCAGAGCCGGGAGCGACTTTTACGAGCAGTACTTC	CASSRAGSDFYEQYF
-	TRBV28	TRBJ1-1	many	TGTGCCAGCAGTTTGGAGGAAGAAGCTTTCTTT	CASSLEEEAFF
TRBD1	TRBV7-2	TRBJ2-7	many	TGTGCCAGCAGCTTAGGGACAGGGATTACCTACGAGCAGTACTTC	CASSLGTGITYEQYF
TRBD2	TRBV5-1	TRBJ2-2	many	TGCGCCAGCAGACCGGTCGGGACTAGCGGGACGACCGGGGAGCTGTTTTTT	CASRPVGTSGTTGELFF
-	TRBV3-1	TRBJ2-2	few	TGTGCCAGCAGCCAATTGGTATACGAGGAGCTGTTTTTT	CASSQLVYEELFF
TRBD1	TRBV12-3/TRBV12-4	TRBJ2-5	many	TGTGCCAGCAGTCCCCCCGGGACAGGGGGCGCGGGAGAGACCCAGTACTTC	CASSPPGTGGAGETQYF
-	TRBV2	TRBJ1-2	-	TGTGCCAGCAGTGAATACATGGGGCCTACCTATGGCTACACCTTC	CASSEYMGPTYGYTF
TRBD2	TRBV6-2/TRBV6-3	TRBJ2-3	-	TGTGCCAGCAACGGGAGGGATCACTACTACACAGATACGCAGTATTTT	CASNGRDHYYTDTQYF
TRBD1	TRBV28	TRBJ1-5	many	TGTGCCAGCAGTTCAGAACAGGGGGCCCTCAATCAGCCCCAGCATTTT	CASSSEQGALNQPQHF
-	TRBV6-1	TRBJ2-7	many	TGTGCCACCCAACAGTTCTACGAGCAGTACTTC	CATQQFYEQYF
-	TRBV28	TRBJ2-7	many	TGTGCCAGCAGTTTATCCTCCTATTACGAGCAGTACTTC	CASSLSSYYEQYF
TRBD2	TRBV7-2	TRBJ2-5	many	TGTGCCAGCAGCCCTAACACGGGACTAGGAGTGGAGACCCAGTACTTC	CASSPNTGLGVETQYF
TRBD1	TRBV6-1	TRBJ2-7	-	TGTGCCAGCAGTGAAGATGGGACAGGGGGCTACGAGCAGTACTTC	CASSEDGTGGYEQYF
TRBD1	TRBV7-2	TRBJ2-7	many	TGTGCCAGCAGCTTAGTGACAGGGGAGTACGAGCAGTACTTC	CASSLVTGEYEQYF
-	TRBV28	TRBJ1-1	many	TGTGCCAGCAGGCGGGCGAACACTGAAGCTTTCTTT	CASRRANTEAFF
TRBD1	TRBV7-2	TRBJ2-2	-	TGTGCCAGCAGTCTGGCCGCGACAGGGTTCGGGGAGCTGTTTTTT	CASSLAATGFGELFF
TRBD1	TRBV5-1	TRBJ1-2	many	TGCGCCAGCAGCTTGGCTCCGGGACAGGGCTATGGCTACACCTTC	CASSLAPGQGYGYTF
TRBD2	TRBV11-2	TRBJ2-6	many	TGTGCCAGCAGCTTAGGACTAGCGGGAGGCCCCTCTGGGGCCAACGTCCTGACTTTC	CASSLGLAGGPSGANVLTF
TRBD1	TRBV6-1	TRBJ1-5	many	TGTGCCAGCAGCGGACAGGAGAGGTGGGGCAATCAGCCCCAGCATTTT	CASSGQERWGNQPQHF
TRBD1	TRBV7-2	TRBJ2-7	many	TGTGCCAGCAGCCGTGGACAGGGTGGGTACGAGCAGTACTTC	CASSRGQGGYEQYF
-	TRBV12-3/TRBV12-4	TRBJ1-1	-	TGTGCCAGCAGTCAAACCGTGCTCACTGAAGCTTTCTTT	CASSQTVLTEAFF
TRBD1	TRBV18	TRBJ1-2	many	TGTGCCAGCTTGGGGACAGCCTCTGATGGCTACACCTTC	CASLGTASDGYTF
-	TRBV18	TRBJ1-2	few	TGTGCCAGCTCACGACGCCCTTGGGGGGGCGATGGCTACACCTTC	CASSRRPWGGDGYTF
-	TRBV7-2	TRBJ2-5	many	TGTGCCAGCAGCCCCGACCATCGGGCCCAGTACTTC	CASSPDHRAQYF